Sequencing of this T cell receptor (beta chain) was carried out in a study of response to subunit inactivated influenza vaccine. With respect to this clonotype: The target antigen is unknown.

Whole-study findings and limits: With each seasonal influenza vaccination, the authors suggested, few new T cells are recruited.

This CDR3 is 15 amino acids long. V lost 6 bases to trimming and J lost 4 bases, with 16 bases between them. Germline assignment: CDR1 MNHNS and CDR2 SASEGT. TCRdb ran MiXCR on the RT-PCR reads and lists one entry per CDR3 protein. Of over 450,000 distinct CDR3 sequences in the sample, roughly 13% are singletons; the top ten hold around 13%. The sample here was PBMCs from blood, taken 45 days after vaccination. The rearrangement uses TRBV6-1 and TRBJ1-3; tentative D call: TRBD1 (6 bases). The sequence derives from a man aged 50 to 60 who received an inactivated influenza vaccine. CDR3 nucleotide sequence: TGTGCCAGCAGGAGTGACAGGAGGCGCGGAAACACCATATATTTT. It is translated as CASRSDRRRGNTIYF.